This TCR beta chain is drawn from a study of T cell responses to AZD1222 COVID-19 vaccine. Points from the study as a whole: Vaccine-related CD4 TCRs covered spike, predominating at 160-218 and 743-854. Donors skewed white British and female; clonal diversity was possibly underestimated. Baseline antibody screening turned up just six seropositive AZD1222 recipients.

CDR1 is MNHEY, CDR2 SMNVEV, per germline (reference sequence). The V gene lost 3 bases and the J gene lost 4 bases, with 12 bases spanning the gap. This CDR3 has 14 residues. Regarding this clone: The antigen remains undetermined.

The data were produced by immunoSEQ multiplex PCR, yet TCRdb's version contains in-frame clones alone and is incomplete. The table has 150,000 or so clones, about 92% seen once. The sequence derives from an adult in good health. Sequencing used peripheral blood, obtained on day 0 of AZD1222 vaccination. The V call is TRBV27, the J call TRBJ1-2, with TRBD1 as a possible D gene (5 bases). The CDR3 loop is CASSFVGASYGYTF. CDR3 sequence (DNA): TGTGCCAGCAGTTTTGTAGGGGCTTCCTATGGCTACACCTTC.